This T cell receptor (beta chain) is drawn from a study of molecular identifiers for immune sequencing clone quantification. A remark on this clonotype: The antigen is not known. One end of the junction is discordant with germline, which a read error may explain.

TCRdb analysed the PCR reads with MiXCR anew, one entry per CDR3 protein. The repertoire holds a few hundred thousand distinct CDR3 sequences, with 24% as singletons. Libraries of naive CD8 T cells were made from roughly 18,000 to 920,000 sorted cells. They used 10%, 30% or 50% RNA. Sorting captured naive CD8 T cells as CD8+CD4-CCR7+CD45RA+. Study observations and caveats: Over 99% of CMV-specific effector molecules, but under 1% of naive ones, were in clones above 20 copies.

CDR1 and CDR2 from the germline V gene are PRHDT and FYEKMQ (reference sequence). The CDR3 contains 14 residues. The sequencing sample was made of naive CD8+ T cells from blood, with Jurkat cell RNA spiked in. Stated subset: FACS-sorted CD8+CD4-CCR7+CD45RA+ naive T cells. This sequence joins TRBV13 and TRBJ1-1, with D possibly matching TRBD1 (5 bases). The sequence was obtained from a human donor in good health. Some libraries in this study had Jurkat cell RNA spiked in. The CDR3 coding sequence is TGTGCCAGCAGCTCACTCCGGATCGGGGCTGAAGCTCTCTTT. Translated, it gives CASSSLRIGAEALF.